This T cell receptor (beta chain) emerged from a study of T cells in tuberculosis. A single count supports this clone. Antigen: not known. Germline V gene data show CDR1 as SEHNR and CDR2 as FQNEAQ (reference sequence). The CDR3 is made up of 15 amino acids. The ends lost 3 bases at V and 0 bases at J; junction bases unmatched: 2. Study observations and caveats: GEM motif frequencies gave around 70% accuracy; the GMM repertoire gave roughly 90%.

TCRdb's table, derived via immunoSEQ multiplex PCR, lists solely in-frame clones and lacks some. The sample yields about 35,000 clones, 93% seen once. The sample was PBMCs. The sequence was collected from a donor between 10 and 35 years old with latent tuberculosis or without tuberculosis infection. This chain links TRBV7-9 with TRBJ1-5; TRBD1 matches at 7 bases. The CDR3 here is CASSFAGGSNQPQHF. The CDR3 nucleotides are TGTGCCAGCAGCTTTGCAGGGGGTAGCAATCAGCCCCAGCATTTT.